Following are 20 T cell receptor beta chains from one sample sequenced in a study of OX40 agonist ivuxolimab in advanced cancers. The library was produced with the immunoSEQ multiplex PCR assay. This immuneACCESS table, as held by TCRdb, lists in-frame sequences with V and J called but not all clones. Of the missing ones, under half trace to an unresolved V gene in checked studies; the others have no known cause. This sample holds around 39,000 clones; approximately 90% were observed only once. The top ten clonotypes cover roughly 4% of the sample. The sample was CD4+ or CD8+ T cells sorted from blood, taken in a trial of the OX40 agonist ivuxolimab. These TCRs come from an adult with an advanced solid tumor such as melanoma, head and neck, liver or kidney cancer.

The CDR3: CASSLGTGLTETQYF. In nucleotides, the CDR3 is TGTGCCAGCAGTTTAGGGACAGGGTTAACAGAGACCCAGTACTTC. The chain recombines TRBV27 with TRBJ2-5; 9 nucleotides line up with TRBD1. Losses at the gene ends were 2 bases for V and 4 bases for J; bases not matched to a gene: 5. The CDR3 loop spans 15 amino acids. CDR1 and CDR2 from the germline V gene are MNHEY and SMNVEV (reference sequence).

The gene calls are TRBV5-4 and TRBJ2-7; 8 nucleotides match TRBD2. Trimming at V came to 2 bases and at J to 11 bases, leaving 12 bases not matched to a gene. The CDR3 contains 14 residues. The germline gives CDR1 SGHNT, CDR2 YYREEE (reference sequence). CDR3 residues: CASSFRGGQSLEYF. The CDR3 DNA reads TGTGCCAGCAGCTTCCGGGGGGGACAATCGTTGGAGTACTTC.

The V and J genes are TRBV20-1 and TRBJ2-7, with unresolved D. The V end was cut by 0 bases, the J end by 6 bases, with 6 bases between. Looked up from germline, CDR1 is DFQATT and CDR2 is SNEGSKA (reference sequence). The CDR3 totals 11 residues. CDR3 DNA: TGCAGTGCTAGAGATTACACCGAGCAGTACTTC. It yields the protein CSARDYTEQYF.

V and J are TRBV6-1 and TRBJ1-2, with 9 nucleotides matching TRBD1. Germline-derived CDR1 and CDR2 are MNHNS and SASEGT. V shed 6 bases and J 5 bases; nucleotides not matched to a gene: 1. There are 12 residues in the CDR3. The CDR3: CASRGQGYGYTF. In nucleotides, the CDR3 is TGTGCCAGCAGGGGACAGGGATATGGCTACACCTTC.

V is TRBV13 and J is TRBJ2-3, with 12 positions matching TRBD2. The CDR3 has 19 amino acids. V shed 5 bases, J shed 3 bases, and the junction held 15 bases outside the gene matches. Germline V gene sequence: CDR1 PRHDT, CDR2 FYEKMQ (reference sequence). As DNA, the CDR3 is TGTGCCAGCAGCGAGCAGGGGGCGCTTCTAGCGGGAGGGACAGATACGCAGTATTTT. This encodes CASSEQGALLAGGTDTQYF.

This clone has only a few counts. The CDR3 here is CASSSTGPPYEQYF. CDR3 sequence (DNA): TGTGCCAGCAGCTCTACCGGGCCCCCCTACGAGCAGTACTTC. The J gene is TRBJ2-7, the V gene TRBV28, with D hard to call. This CDR3 contains 14 residues. Germline V gene data show CDR1 as MDHEN and CDR2 as SYDVKM. V was cut by 6 bases and J by 2 bases, with 14 bases left in between.

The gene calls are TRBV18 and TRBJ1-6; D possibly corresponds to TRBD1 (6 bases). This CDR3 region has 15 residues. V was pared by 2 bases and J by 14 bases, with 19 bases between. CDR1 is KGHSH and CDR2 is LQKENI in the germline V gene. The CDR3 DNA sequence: TGTGCCAGCTCACCAACGACAGGTCGGAATTCGGCCCTCCACTTT. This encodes CASSPTTGRNSALHF.

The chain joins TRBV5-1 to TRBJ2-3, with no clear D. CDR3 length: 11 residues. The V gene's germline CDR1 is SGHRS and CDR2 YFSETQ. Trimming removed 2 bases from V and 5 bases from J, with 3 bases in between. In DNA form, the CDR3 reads TGCGCCAGCAGCTTACGAGATACGCAGTATTTT. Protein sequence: CASSLRDTQYF.

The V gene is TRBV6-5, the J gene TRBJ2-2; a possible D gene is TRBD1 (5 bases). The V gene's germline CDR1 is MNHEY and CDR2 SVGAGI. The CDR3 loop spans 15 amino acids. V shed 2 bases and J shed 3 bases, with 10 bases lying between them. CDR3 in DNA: TGTGCCAGCAGTTACGACAGACACTACACCGGGGAGCTGTTTTTT. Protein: CASSYDRHYTGELFF.

The CDR3 DNA is TGTGCCAGCAGCCGGGACTATGCCTACGAGCAGTACTTC. This gives the protein CASSRDYAYEQYF. The rearrangement uses TRBV7-2 and TRBJ2-7, with 7 bases fitting TRBD2. This CDR3 has 13 residues. V trimming: 5 bases; J trimming: 2 bases; junction bases outside the gene matches: 3. The germline gives CDR1 SGHTA, CDR2 FQGNSA.

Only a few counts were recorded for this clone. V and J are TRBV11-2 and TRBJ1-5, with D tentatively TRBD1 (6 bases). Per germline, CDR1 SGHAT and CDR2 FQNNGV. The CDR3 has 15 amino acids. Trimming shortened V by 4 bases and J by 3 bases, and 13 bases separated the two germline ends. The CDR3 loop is CASSYSTGSNQPQHF. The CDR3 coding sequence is TGTGCCAGCAGCTATAGCACAGGGTCCAATCAGCCCCAGCATTTT.

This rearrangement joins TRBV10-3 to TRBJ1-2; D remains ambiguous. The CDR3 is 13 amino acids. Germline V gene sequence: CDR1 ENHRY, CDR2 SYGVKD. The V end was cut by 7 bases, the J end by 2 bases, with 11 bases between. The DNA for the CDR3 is TGTGCCATCAACCGGGAAGCCAACTATGGCTACACCTTC. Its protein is CAINREANYGYTF.

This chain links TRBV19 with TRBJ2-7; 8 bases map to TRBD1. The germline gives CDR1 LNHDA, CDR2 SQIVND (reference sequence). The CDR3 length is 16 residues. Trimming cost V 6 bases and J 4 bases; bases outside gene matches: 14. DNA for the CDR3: TGTGCCAGTAGCTCCTCCCGGGGACAGGCCTTATACGAGCAGTACTTC. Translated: CASSSSRGQALYEQYF.

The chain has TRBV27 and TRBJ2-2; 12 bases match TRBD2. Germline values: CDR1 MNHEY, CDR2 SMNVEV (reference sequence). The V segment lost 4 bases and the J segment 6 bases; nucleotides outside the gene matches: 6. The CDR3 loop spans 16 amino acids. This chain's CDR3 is CASSYLAGGTAGELFF. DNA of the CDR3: TGTGCCAGCAGTTACCTAGCGGGGGGGACCGCCGGGGAGCTGTTTTTT.

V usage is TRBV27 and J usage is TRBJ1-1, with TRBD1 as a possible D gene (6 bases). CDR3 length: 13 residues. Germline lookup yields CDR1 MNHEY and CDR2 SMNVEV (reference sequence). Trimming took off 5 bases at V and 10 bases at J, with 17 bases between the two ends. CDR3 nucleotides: TGTGCCAGCAGTCCCCTGGGGGGGCGAGTAGCTTTCTTT. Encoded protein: CASSPLGGRVAFF.

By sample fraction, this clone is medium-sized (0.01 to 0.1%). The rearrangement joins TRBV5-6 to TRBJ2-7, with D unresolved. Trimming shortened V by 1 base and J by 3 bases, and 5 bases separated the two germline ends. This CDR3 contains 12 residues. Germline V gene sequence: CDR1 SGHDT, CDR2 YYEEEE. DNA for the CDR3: TGTGCCAGCAGCTTGTCGAACTACGAGCAGTACTTC. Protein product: CASSLSNYEQYF.

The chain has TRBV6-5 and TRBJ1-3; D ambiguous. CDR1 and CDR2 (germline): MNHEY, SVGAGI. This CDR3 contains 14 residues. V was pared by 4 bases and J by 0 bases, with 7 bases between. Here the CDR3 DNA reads TGTGCCAGCAGTTTACGTAGCTCTGGAAACACCATATATTTT. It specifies CASSLRSSGNTIYF.

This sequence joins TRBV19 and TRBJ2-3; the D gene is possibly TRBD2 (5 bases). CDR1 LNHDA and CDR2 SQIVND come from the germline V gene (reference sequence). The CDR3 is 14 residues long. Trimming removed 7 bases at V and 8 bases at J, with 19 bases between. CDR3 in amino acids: CASTYRTGIGTQYF. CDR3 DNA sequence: TGTGCCAGTACCTATAGGACTGGCATAGGTACGCAGTATTTT. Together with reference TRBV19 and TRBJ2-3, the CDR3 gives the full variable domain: DGGITQSPKYLFRKEGQNVTLSCEQNLNHDAMYWYRQDPGQGLRLIYYSQIVNDFQKGDIAEGYSVSREKKESFPLTVTSAQKNPTAFYLCASTYRTGIGTQYFGPGTRLTVL.

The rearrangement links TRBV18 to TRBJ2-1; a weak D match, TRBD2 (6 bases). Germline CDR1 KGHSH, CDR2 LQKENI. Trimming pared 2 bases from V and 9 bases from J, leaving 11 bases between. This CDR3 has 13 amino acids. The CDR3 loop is CASSPVPGSEQFF. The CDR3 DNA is TGTGCCAGCTCACCAGTCCCCGGGAGTGAGCAGTTCTTC.

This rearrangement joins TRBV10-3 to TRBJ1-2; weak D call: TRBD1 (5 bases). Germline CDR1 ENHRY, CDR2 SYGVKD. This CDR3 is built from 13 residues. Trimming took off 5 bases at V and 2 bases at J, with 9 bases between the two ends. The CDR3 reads CAISTGLNYGYTF. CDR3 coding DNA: TGTGCCATCAGTACAGGCCTCAACTATGGCTACACCTTC.